This T cell receptor (beta chain) emerged from a study of technical replicates of blood from several donors. Here immunoSEQ multiplex PCR was the method, and the copy in TCRdb shows in-frame clones only, minus some. Among about 83,000 clones listed, roughly 92% were seen once. The sequenced sample consisted of T cells isolated from PBMCs. This receptor was identified in a human donor in good health.

The CDR3 region has the DNA TGTGCCAGCAGTGGCAGGACAGGGGAAGCGAATGAGCAGTTCTTC. Protein: CASSGRTGEANEQFF. V and J are TRBV2 and TRBJ2-1; the match to TRBD1 covers 9 bases. The CDR3 consists of 15 residues. V gave up 4 bases and J gave up 7 bases; unmatched junction bases: 8. The germline V gene has CDR1 SNHLY and CDR2 FYNNEI.